These 18 T cell receptor beta chains originate from one sample sequenced in a study of blood T cell repertoires in COVID-19. TCRdb's copy holds only in-frame clones and misses some; the assay was immunoSEQ multiplex PCR. The profile shows approximately 150,000 clones, 79% of them singletons. Specimen: PBMCs or T cells enriched from blood (not recorded which). These receptors originate from a woman in her 70s in a cohort exposed to, infected with or recovered from COVID-19 (not recorded which).

The chain couples TRBV4-3 to TRBJ2-7, with TRBD1 as a possible D gene (5 bases). The CDR3 spans 14 residues. Germline V lookup: CDR1 LGHNA, CDR2 YSLEER. V was shortened by 1 base and J by 0 bases, with 7 bases between the two germline ends. The CDR3, as DNA: TGCGCCAGCAGCCAAGGGACATTCTCCTACGAGCAGTACTTC. It is translated as CASSQGTFSYEQYF.

This chain connects TRBV5-1 to TRBJ2-3, with 13 bases aligning to TRBD2. The germline gives CDR1 SGHRS, CDR2 YFSETQ. V dropped 5 bases and J dropped 0; count of bases not matched to a gene: 6. This CDR3 is 17 amino acids long. The CDR3 loop reads CASRRTSGRTSTDTQYF. The DNA of the CDR3 is TGCGCCAGCAGGCGGACTAGCGGGAGAACCAGCACAGATACGCAGTATTTT.

CDR3 residues: CASSFNSLYGYTF. The DNA of the CDR3 is TGTGCCAGCAGCTTTAATTCCCTATATGGCTACACCTTC. V usage is TRBV11-2 and J usage is TRBJ1-2; no definite D call. V was clipped by 3 bases and J by 5 bases, with 10 bases between them. CDR3 length: 13 amino acids. In germline, CDR1 is SGHAT, CDR2 FQNNGV.

The chain has TRBV10-3 and TRBJ2-7, with a possible D match to TRBD1 (5 bases). CDR1 is ENHRY, CDR2 SYGVKD, per germline. V was pared by 4 bases and J by 2 bases, with 12 bases between. There are 14 residues in the CDR3. In DNA form, the CDR3 reads TGTGCCATCAGTGGGGGCGCAGGAGCCTACGAGCAGTACTTC. Translation: CAISGGAGAYEQYF.

The CDR3 DNA is TGTGCCAGTAGTCACGGGACTAGTAAACCGGGTACCTCTGGAAACACCATATATTTT. It yields the protein CASSHGTSKPGTSGNTIYF. The chain joins TRBV19 to TRBJ1-3, with D tentatively TRBD1 (5 bases). This CDR3 has 19 residues. Between the trimmed V and J ends, which lost 5 bases and 0 bases, there was a span of 23 bases. CDR1 and CDR2 (germline): LNHDA, SQIVND (reference sequence).

The chain links TRBV5-1 to TRBJ2-1; possible D gene TRBD2, 5 bases. Germline assignment: CDR1 SGHRS and CDR2 YFSETQ. V was clipped by 4 bases and J by 10 bases, with 12 bases between them. This CDR3 is built from 12 residues. CDR3 DNA sequence: TGCGCCAGCAGCCTTGGAGGTCGAGAGCAGTTCTTC. Protein: CASSLGGREQFF.

V and J are TRBV5-4 and TRBJ1-1; 7 bases are a match to TRBD1. CDR3 length: 16 residues. In germline, CDR1 is SGHNT, CDR2 YYREEE (reference sequence). V shed 4 bases, J shed 3 bases, and the junction held 12 bases outside the gene matches. The CDR3 is CASSMTGNVWHTEAFF. The DNA for the CDR3 is TGTGCCAGCAGCATGACAGGGAACGTGTGGCACACTGAAGCTTTCTTT.

The V gene is TRBV29-1, the J gene TRBJ1-4; the match to TRBD1 covers 8 bases. In germline, CDR1 is SQVTM, CDR2 ANQGSEA. The CDR3 has 14 residues. The trim removed 6 bases at V and 7 bases at J, leaving 10 bases unmatched. For the CDR3, the DNA is TGCAGCGTAGTCCTCAGGGGGCGAGGTGAAAAACTGTTTTTT. Protein: CSVVLRGRGEKLFF.

This clone was picked up one time. The chain uses TRBV15 and TRBJ2-1; 14 nucleotides line up with TRBD2. Germline V CDR1 and CDR2: LNHNV, YYDKDF (reference sequence). V gave up 2 bases and J gave up 10 bases; unmatched junction bases: 7. The CDR3 sequence is 16 residues long. The CDR3 loop is CATSRPGTSGSREQFF. CDR3 sequence (DNA): TGTGCCACCAGCAGACCCGGGACTAGCGGGAGCCGGGAGCAGTTCTTC. Supplemented by reference TRBV15 and TRBJ2-1, the full variable domain reads DAMVIQNPRYQVTQFGKPVTLSCSQTLNHNVMYWYQQKSSQAPKLLFHYYDKDFNNEADTPDNFQSRRPNTSFCFLDIRSPGLGDTAMYLCATSRPGTSGSREQFFGPGTRLTVL.

The chain uses TRBV6-5 and TRBJ2-7; unclear D gene. The V gene lost 0 bases and the J gene lost 3 bases, with 9 bases spanning the gap. Germline V CDR1 and CDR2: MNHEY, SVGAGI. The CDR3 loop spans 14 amino acids. The CDR3 loop is CASSYSSRIYEQYF. The DNA of the CDR3 is TGTGCCAGCAGTTACTCGAGCAGGATCTACGAGCAGTACTTC.

The rearrangement links TRBV7-9 to TRBJ2-5; TRBD1 might be the D (6 bases). This CDR3 region has 14 residues. Germline CDR1 and CDR2: SEHNR and FQNEAQ (reference sequence). The ends were cut back, 7 bases at V and 7 bases at J, with 19 bases in the middle. CDR3: CASTTGQPSGTQYF. CDR3 sequence (DNA): TGTGCCAGCACCACCGGACAGCCCTCGGGGACCCAGTACTTC.

V is TRBV5-6 and J is TRBJ2-2; no reliable D call. The ends were cut back, 3 bases at V and 9 bases at J, with 9 bases in the middle. Germline CDR1 and CDR2: SGHDT and YYEEEE. The CDR3 sequence is 12 residues long. The CDR3 coding sequence is TGTGCCAGCAGCTCGTTAGTTAGGGAGCTGTTTTTT. Protein: CASSSLVRELFF.

This clone has a single count. This chain uses TRBV5-4 with TRBJ2-5, with 10 bases fitting TRBD2. The CDR3 sequence is 16 residues long. CDR1 is SGHNT and CDR2 is YYREEE in the germline V gene (reference sequence). Losses at the gene ends were 4 bases for V and 2 bases for J; bases not matched to a gene: 8. The CDR3 DNA follows: TGTGCCAGCAGCCCCGGACTAGCGGCCGCTCAAGAGACCCAGTACTTC. Its translation is CASSPGLAAAQETQYF.

The V gene is TRBV5-1, the J gene TRBJ1-5, with unresolved D. Germline CDR1 and CDR2: SGHRS and YFSETQ. V was trimmed by 4 bases and J by 4 bases, leaving 9 bases between them. The CDR3 length is 13 residues. The CDR3: CASSPGINQPQHF. CDR3 nucleotides: TGCGCCAGCAGCCCGGGGATTAATCAGCCCCAGCATTTT. Variable domain in full (rest from reference TRBV5-1 and TRBJ1-5): KAGVTQTPRYLIKTRGQQVTLSCSPISGHRSVSWYQQTPGQGLQFLFEYFSETQRNKGNFPGRFSGRQFSNSRSEMNVSTLELGDSALYLCASSPGINQPQHFGDGTRLSIL.

This clone occurred a few times. Other nucleotide sequences from this sample produce the same CDR3. The gene calls are TRBV28 and TRBJ2-7, with TRBD1 matching 7 bases. Looked up from germline, CDR1 is MDHEN and CDR2 is SYDVKM. V trimming: 4 bases; J trimming: 0 bases; junction bases outside the gene matches: 3. The CDR3 length is 14 residues. The chain's CDR3 is CASSSGQDSYEQYF. The DNA for the CDR3 is TGTGCCAGCAGTTCTGGACAGGACTCCTACGAGCAGTACTTC. Variable domain in full (rest from reference TRBV28 and TRBJ2-7): DVKVTQSSRYLVKRTGEKVFLECVQDMDHENMFWYRQDPGLGLRLIYFSYDVKMKEKGDIPEGYSVSREKKERFSLILESASTNQTSMYLCASSSGQDSYEQYFGPGTRLTVT.

V is TRBV5-1 and J is TRBJ2-3; TRBD2 is a possible D gene (5 bases). V was pared by 3 bases and J by 3 bases, with 14 bases between. Germline V gene data show CDR1 as SGHRS and CDR2 as YFSETQ. This CDR3 region has 15 residues. The DNA of the CDR3 is TGCGCCAGCAGCTCCAGACCGGAGGTGACAGATACGCAGTATTTT. Translating it yields CASSSRPEVTDTQYF.

J is TRBJ2-7 and V is TRBV7-2, with D maybe TRBD2 (6 bases). CDR1 and CDR2 from the germline V gene are SGHTA and FQGNSA. V was clipped by 3 bases and J by 2 bases, with 14 bases between them. The CDR3 has 15 amino acids. The chain's CDR3 is CASSFAGTFPYEQYF. The DNA of the CDR3 is TGTGCCAGCAGCTTCGCCGGGACTTTTCCCTACGAGCAGTACTTC. The complete variable domain, with remaining parts taken from reference TRBV7-2 and TRBJ2-7, reads GAGVSQSPSNKVTEKGKDVELRCDPISGHTALYWYRQSLGQGLEFLIYFQGNSAPDKSGLPSDRFSAERTGGSVSTLTIQRTQQEDSAVYLCASSFAGTFPYEQYFGPGTRLTVT.

The V call is TRBV11-3, the J call TRBJ2-7; TRBD2 matches 11 bases. The CDR3 covers 14 residues. Trimming removed 3 bases from V and 6 bases from J; junction bases left unmatched: 4. The germline V gene encodes CDR1 SGHNT and CDR2 YENEEA. The CDR3 DNA reads TGTGCCAGCAGCTTGGGACTAGCGGAGGGCGAGCAGTACTTC. This codes for CASSLGLAEGEQYF.